The source of this TCR beta chain is a study of OX40 agonist ivuxolimab in advanced cancers. Study-wide context: Ivuxolimab is an agonistic anti-OX40 (CD134) antibody, and patients were treated with it. The study, taken as a whole, reports: By week 6 at 0.1 to 3.0 mg/kg, blood CD4+ and CD8+ T cells had expanded clonally.

Concerning this clone: Its antigen is undetermined.

The germline V gene encodes CDR1 MNHNS and CDR2 SASEGT. The ends lost 3 bases at V and 0 bases at J; junction bases unmatched: 5. The CDR3 is 16 residues long. TCRdb's table, derived via immunoSEQ multiplex PCR, lists solely in-frame clones and lacks some. The data show approximately 40,000 clones, 70% to 90% seen once. This receptor was taken from an adult with an advanced solid tumor such as melanoma, head and neck, liver or kidney cancer. The rearrangement joins TRBV6-1 to TRBJ1-3, with 7 bases identical to TRBD1. The sequencing here drew on CD4+ or CD8+ T cells sorted from blood, taken in a trial of the OX40 agonist ivuxolimab. The CDR3: CASSELGQTSGNTIYF. In nucleotides, the CDR3 is TGTGCCAGCAGTGAGTTGGGACAGACCTCTGGAAACACCATATATTTT.